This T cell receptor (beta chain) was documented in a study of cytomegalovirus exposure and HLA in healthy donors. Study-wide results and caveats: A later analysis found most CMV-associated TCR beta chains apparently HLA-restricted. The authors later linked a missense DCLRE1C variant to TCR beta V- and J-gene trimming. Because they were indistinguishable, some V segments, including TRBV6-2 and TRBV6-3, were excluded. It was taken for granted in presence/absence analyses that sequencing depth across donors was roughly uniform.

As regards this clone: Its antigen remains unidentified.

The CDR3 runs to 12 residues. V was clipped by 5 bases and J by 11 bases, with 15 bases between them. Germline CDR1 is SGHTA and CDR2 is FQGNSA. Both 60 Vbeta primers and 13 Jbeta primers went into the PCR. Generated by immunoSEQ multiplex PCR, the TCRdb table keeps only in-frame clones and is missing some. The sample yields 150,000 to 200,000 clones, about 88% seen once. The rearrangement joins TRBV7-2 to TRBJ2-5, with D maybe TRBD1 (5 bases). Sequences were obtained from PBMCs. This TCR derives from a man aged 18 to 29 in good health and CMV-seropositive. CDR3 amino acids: CASSPQGARQYF. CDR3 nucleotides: TGTGCCAGCAGCCCTCAAGGGGCGAGGCAGTACTTC.